This T cell receptor beta chain was profiled in a study of T cells in Graves' hyperthyroidism and ophthalmopathy. Regarding the study as a whole: Ophthalmopathy was told apart from stable hyperthyroidism by a 13 V-J model.

Regions amplified from RNA transcripts were the TCR beta CDR3 regions. TCR CDR3 underwent first-round RT-PCR with the HTBI primer set. TCRdb called the multiplex PCR reads again in MiXCR, with one record for every CDR3 protein. This sample has a few hundred thousand distinct CDR3 sequences, with about 16% found just once. This clonotype occurred a few times. As yet, its antigen is unknown. The TCR sequence derives from a woman aged 40-49 years with Graves' ophthalmopathy. The sequenced sample consisted of blood.

CDR3 amino acids: CASRTDGSISGANVLTF. Here the CDR3 DNA reads TGTGCCAGCAGAACGGACGGATCCATCTCTGGGGCCAACGTCCTGACTTTC. This chain links TRBV2 with TRBJ2-6; D is uncertain. This CDR3 spans 17 amino acids. Per the germline V gene, CDR1 is SNHLY and CDR2 is FYNNEI. Trimming shortened V by 6 bases and J by 0 bases, and 15 bases separated the two germline ends.